The T cell receptor (beta chain) under discussion was sequenced for a study of CD8 T cells in ankylosing spondylitis. Findings and caveats of the study: Some motif variants had been reported before (in reactive arthritis synovial fluid and blood). There was a TCR beta motif, made of eight highly homologous variants, that appeared characteristic of ankylosing spondylitis blood. Reports say disease-linked clones showed up significantly more in matched ankylosing spondylitis synovial fluid. Relatively scarce in peripheral blood, disease-linked clones were CD8+.

Germline CDR1 and CDR2: LGHNA and YSLEER. This CDR3 has 13 amino acids. V was cut by 4 bases and J by 9 bases, with 10 bases left in between. Quantitative 5'-RACE with molecular barcodes produced the TCR beta libraries. Each CDR3 protein is one row after TCRdb ran MiXCR on the 5' RACE reads. The sample consists of about 800,000 distinct CDR3 sequences, 12% of them appearing once. Turning to this clonotype: Its antigen is currently unknown.

The V call is TRBV4-3, the J call TRBJ1-6; D gene unclear. Input material: blood, either unsorted or a sorted T cell fraction (not recorded which). This TCR was recovered from a male donor with ankylosing spondylitis. The CDR3, as DNA: TGCGCCAGCAGCCTCCAGCAGCTTTCACCCCTCCACTTT. It encodes CASSLQQLSPLHF.